This T cell receptor (beta chain) comes out of a study of shared clonotypes between healthy human individuals. About the study: Per-donor plates numbered three CD4 naive, three CD4 memory, two CD8 naive and one CD8 memory.

The repertoire was sequenced with immunoSEQ multiplex PCR; TCRdb's copy has only in-frame clones and lacks some. The profile covers 2 million to 2.5 million clones, with about 92% appearing a single time and under 0.45% taken by the ten largest. Germline CDR1 and CDR2: WNHNN and SYGVQD (reference sequence). CDR3 size: 20 residues. V gave up 6 bases and J gave up 1 base; unmatched junction bases: 21. The clonotype comes from a young man in good health. Some clones in this sample may be carry-over from other donors' samples. This rearrangement joins TRBV10-1 to TRBJ2-7; 10 nucleotides agree with TRBD1. Sequences were obtained from naive CD4+ T cells from PBMCs. The subset denotes: CD45RA+ positively selected. CDR3 nucleotides: TGCGCCAGCAGGGGGTCCCCGACCGGGACAGGGGTTTCCCTTTCCTACGAGCAGTACTTC. Translation: CASRGSPTGTGVSLSYEQYF.